This T cell receptor (beta chain) was recovered during a study of blood T cell repertoires in COVID-19. Across the study: Acute and convalescent COVID-19 samples came from the United States, Italy and Spain. T cells, B-cell-depleted T cells, or PBMCs supplied cDNA or gDNA.

The CDR3 sequence is 13 residues long. With V trimmed by 3 bases and J by 4 bases, 2 bases remained unmatched. Germline assignment: CDR1 KGHSH and CDR2 LQKENI. Original methodology: Reference gene primer amplification yielded estimated nucleated cell counts. Sequenced by immunoSEQ multiplex PCR; TCRdb stores in-frame clones only, minus some. V, J and clone size were drawn from that table, and D and trimming were deduced from the DNA. The data show around 150,000 clones, 87% seen once. The receptor was derived from a woman aged 55-70 years with active or convalescent COVID-19. Sample: peripheral blood. The chain carries TRBV18 and TRBJ1-1; 7 nucleotides match TRBD1. The CDR3 coding sequence is TGTGCCAGCTCACCCCGACAGGGCACTGAAGCTTTCTTT. It is translated as CASSPRQGTEAFF.